Reported below is one TCR beta chain. What it binds is unknown. This record comes from a study of shared clonotypes between healthy human individuals. Study-wide context: Three CD4 naive, three CD4 memory, two CD8 naive and one CD8 memory plate were used per donor. Overall study findings and caveats: Non-shared clonotypes had lower generation probabilities than those shared by all four donors.

The CDR3 is made up of 16 amino acids. V was trimmed by 5 bases and J by 2 bases, leaving 19 bases between them. Germline V gene lookup returns CDR1 LNHDA and CDR2 SQIVND (reference sequence). In the naive CD8 group, cells lacked CD45RO and were positively selected for CCR7, so terminally differentiated effector memory CD45RA+ cells were left out. Study donors comprised healthy, HIV-negative adults devoid of recent acute infection or vaccination. Libraries were prepared by immunoSEQ multiplex PCR; TCRdb keeps only in-frame clonotypes and omits some of them. The sample records about 820,000 clones, around 93% being singletons.

The chain recombines TRBV19 with TRBJ2-7, with D perhaps matching TRBD2 (6 bases). Material for sequencing was naive CD8+ T cells sorted from blood. The TCR sequence derives from a young man in good health. The CDR3 reads CASSGGFLAVPYEQYF. The CDR3 DNA reads TGTGCCAGTAGTGGGGGGTTCTTAGCGGTACCCTACGAGCAGTACTTC.